This TCR beta chain was sequenced for a study of blood T cell repertoires in COVID-19. Study context: Both acute and convalescent COVID-19 samples were obtained from the United States, Italy and Spain. The analysed material was cDNA or gDNA that came from T cells, B-cell-depleted T cells, or PBMCs.

Authors' analysis steps: Nucleated cell counts were estimated from reference gene primer amplification. Sequencing used immunoSEQ multiplex PCR; TCRdb keeps in-frame clones, though not all of them. That table supplies the V and J calls and clone size; D and trimming were determined from the DNA. The sample comprises under 40,000 clones, roughly 94% of which are singletons, and around 4% rests with the top ten. V was shortened by 2 bases and J by 1 base, with 16 bases between the two germline ends. The CDR3 is made up of 17 amino acids. Germline CDR1 SGHNT, CDR2 YENEEA. This TCR came from a human donor with active COVID-19. The donor label of this sample is uncertain. Sequenced input: peripheral blood. The chain recombines TRBV11-3 with TRBJ2-3; the D is unclear. The DNA of the CDR3 is TGTGCCAGCAGCTTATCGGGTATGATGTTTGGCACAGATACGCAGTATTTT. It encodes CASSLSGMMFGTDTQYF.